The clone carrying this TCR beta chain was found a few times. Its antigen is unidentified. Germline V gene lookup returns CDR1 MNHEY and CDR2 SVGAGI. This CDR3 is built from 12 residues. V lost 6 bases to trimming and J lost 9 bases, with 14 bases between them. CEF-cultured naive and memory CD4+ T cell DNA got survey-level sequencing. TCRdb keeps only in-frame clones here, not all; method: immunoSEQ multiplex PCR. This table holds around 41,000 clones, about 87% found once. For less than eleven days, roughly 100,000 sorted CD4+ cells grew with T cell-depleted PBMCs and CEF. This sample is part of a study of CD4 T cells in relation to SARS-CoV-2 and coronaviruses. General observations from the study: No donor gave both pre-pandemic and post-infection samples. About 65% of donors had memory CD4+ clonotypes crossrecognizing SARS-CoV-2 and common cold coronavirus spike.

The receptor was isolated from an adult with COVID-19. The chain joins TRBV6-5 to TRBJ1-1; no firm D call. The specimen sequenced was naive CD4+ T cells from PBMCs, cultured in vitro. This sample's subset: naive CD4+ T cells isolated by negative enrichment. CDR3 sequence reads: CASSSGSTKAFF. In DNA form, the CDR3 reads TGTGCCAGCAGCTCCGGGTCTACAAAAGCTTTCTTT.